This T cell receptor (beta chain) stems from a study of blood T cell repertoires in COVID-19. CDR3 length: 15 residues. Trimming shortened V by 3 bases and J by 0 bases, and 9 bases separated the two germline ends. From germline, CDR1 is KGHSH and CDR2 LQKENI. Original processing methods: Quantification of nucleated cells was approximated via reference gene primer amplification. Some clones are missing from TCRdb's copy, which holds only in-frame ones; the method was immunoSEQ multiplex PCR. For V, J and clone size, that table is used; D and trimming come from the DNA. The sample has around 170,000 clones, approximately 78% seen once; the top ten hold approximately 12%.

The sequence was obtained from a woman aged 80 or over with COVID-19, enrolled during active disease. The rearrangement links TRBV18 to TRBJ2-1; D is possibly TRBD2 (6 bases). Sequencing used peripheral blood. CDR3 DNA: TGTGCCAGCTCACCTAGAGCGGGCTCCTACAATGAGCAGTTCTTC. This codes for CASSPRAGSYNEQFF. The whole variable domain, filled in from reference TRBV18 and TRBJ2-1, reads NAGVMQNPRHLVRRRGQEARLRCSPMKGHSHVYWYRQLPEEGLKFMVYLQKENIIDESGMPKERFSAEFPKEGPSILRIQQVVRGDSAAYFCASSPRAGSYNEQFFGPGTRLTVL.